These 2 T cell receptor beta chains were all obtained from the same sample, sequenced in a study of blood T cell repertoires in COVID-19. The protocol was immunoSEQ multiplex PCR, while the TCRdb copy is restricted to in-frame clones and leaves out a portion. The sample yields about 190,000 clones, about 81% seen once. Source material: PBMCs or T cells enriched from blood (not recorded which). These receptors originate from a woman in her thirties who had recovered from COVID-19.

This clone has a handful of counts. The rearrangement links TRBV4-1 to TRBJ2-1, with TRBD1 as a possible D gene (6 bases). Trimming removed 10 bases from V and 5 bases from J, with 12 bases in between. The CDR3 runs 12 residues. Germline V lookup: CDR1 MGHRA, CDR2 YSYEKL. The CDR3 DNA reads TGCGCCAACAGGGTAGGGGACAATGAGCAGTTCTTC. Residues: CANRVGDNEQFF.

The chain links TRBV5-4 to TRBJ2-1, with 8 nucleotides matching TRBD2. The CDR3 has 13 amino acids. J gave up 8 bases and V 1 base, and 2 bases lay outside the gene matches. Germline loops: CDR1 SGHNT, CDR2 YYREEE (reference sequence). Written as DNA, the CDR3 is TGTGCCAGCAGCTTGAGGCGGGGGGATGAGCAGTTCTTC. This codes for CASSLRRGDEQFF.